The T cell receptor beta chain described here comes from a study of T cell responses to AZD1222 COVID-19 vaccine. V was pared by 2 bases and J by 0 bases, with 5 bases between. Per the germline V gene, CDR1 is SGHNT and CDR2 is YYREEE (reference sequence). This CDR3 region has 13 residues. Sequencing was performed with immunoSEQ multiplex PCR; in TCRdb, only in-frame clones are kept and a portion is missing. This sample has approximately 150,000 clones, with 92% found just once. The sequence was obtained from an adult in good health. This rearrangement joins TRBV5-4 to TRBJ1-2, with D unclear. This specimen was peripheral blood, taken on day 0 of AZD1222 vaccination. The CDR3 protein is CASSFHSNYGYTF. The CDR3 DNA sequence: TGTGCCAGCAGCTTCCATTCTAACTATGGCTACACCTTC.